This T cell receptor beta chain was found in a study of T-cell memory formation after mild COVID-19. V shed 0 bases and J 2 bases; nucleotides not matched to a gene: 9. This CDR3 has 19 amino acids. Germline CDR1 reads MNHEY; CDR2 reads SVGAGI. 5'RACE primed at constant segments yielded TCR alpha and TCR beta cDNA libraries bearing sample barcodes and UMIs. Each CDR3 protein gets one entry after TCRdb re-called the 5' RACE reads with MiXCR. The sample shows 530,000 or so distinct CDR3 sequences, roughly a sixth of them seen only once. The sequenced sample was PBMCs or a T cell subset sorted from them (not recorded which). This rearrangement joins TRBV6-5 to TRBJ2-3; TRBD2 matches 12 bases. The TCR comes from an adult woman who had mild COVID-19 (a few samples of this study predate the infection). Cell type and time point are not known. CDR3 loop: CASSYSTSGSEIFTDTQYF. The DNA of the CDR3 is TGTGCCAGCAGTTACTCGACTAGCGGGAGCGAAATCTTCACAGATACGCAGTATTTT.